This T cell receptor (beta chain) stems from a study of T cell responses to AZD1222 COVID-19 vaccine. On the study more broadly: Pooled together were second doses at about 4 or about 12 weeks.

With 2 bases removed from V and 6 bases from J, the gap between germline ends came to 10 bases. CDR3 length: 13 residues. Study-level findings and limits: Receipt of two AZD1222 doses was followed by a rise in Spike-specific TCR breadth and depth.

Sequenced by immunoSEQ multiplex PCR; TCRdb stores in-frame clones only, minus some. In the table there are about 110,000 clones, about 86% of which are singletons. Note on this clone: Its antigen is currently unknown.

Sample: peripheral blood, taken on day 0 of AZD1222 vaccination. This TCR was recovered from an adult in good health. The chain employs TRBV12-3 or TRBV12-4 and TRBJ1-1; tentatively, D is TRBD1 (5 bases). The CDR3 region is CASSLQGNAEAFF. The CDR3 region has the DNA TGTGCCAGCAGTTTACAGGGAAACGCTGAAGCTTTCTTT.